The source of this TCR beta chain is a study of cytomegalovirus exposure and HLA in healthy donors. Researchers ran the PCR with 60 Vbeta and 13 Jbeta primers. Here immunoSEQ multiplex PCR was the method, and the copy in TCRdb shows in-frame clones only, minus some. Found here are under 80,000 clones, 55% to 80% of them singletons; the top ten hold 2% to 2.5%. Germline loops: CDR1 KGHSH, CDR2 LQKENI. This CDR3 spans 12 amino acids. V trimming: 4 bases; J trimming: 8 bases; junction bases outside the gene matches: 4. The rearrangement links TRBV18 to TRBJ1-2; 7 positions agree with TRBD1. Sequencing was carried out using PBMCs. This sequence was found in a woman aged 25 to 39 in good health and CMV-seronegative. The CDR3 is CASSRQGEGYTF. For the CDR3, the DNA is TGTGCCAGCTCACGGCAGGGGGAAGGCTACACCTTC.